This passage covers 5 T cell receptor beta chains from one sample sequenced in a study of blood T cell repertoires in COVID-19 (dated by TCRdb to about 2020). Library generation was performed with the immunoSEQ multiplex PCR assay. Not all clones reach the TCRdb copy of this immuneACCESS table, which keeps in-frame sequences only. Checked studies attribute under half of the gap to unresolved V genes and leave the rest unexplained. Counted in this sample were 150,000 to 200,000 clones; about 82% of them appeared once. Of the sample, about 5.5% falls within the top ten clones. Source material: peripheral blood. These receptors were obtained from a woman aged 25 to 39 with acute or convalescent COVID-19.

V and J are TRBV3-1 (or the pseudogene TRBV3-2) and TRBJ1-2; TRBD1 might be the D (6 bases). The ends were cut back, 4 bases at V and 8 bases at J, with 14 bases in the middle. Germline CDR1 LGHDT, CDR2 YNNKEL (reference sequence). The CDR3 covers 13 residues. CDR3 DNA: TGTGCCAGCAGCCCTCGACAGGTGTGGGGCTACACCTTC. Its protein is CASSPRQVWGYTF.

The chain carries TRBV5-1 and TRBJ1-2, with a tentative D call TRBD1 (6 bases). From germline, CDR1 is SGHRS and CDR2 YFSETQ. CDR3 length equals 16 residues. The V gene lost 0 bases and the J gene lost 3 bases, with 15 bases spanning the gap. Written as DNA, the CDR3 is TGCGCCAGCAGCTTGGTAGGGGGGGCGTTGGACTATGGCTACACCTTC. It is translated as CASSLVGGALDYGYTF.

V and J are TRBV5-6 and TRBJ1-5, with unresolved D. With 4 bases removed from V and 0 bases from J, the gap between germline ends came to 14 bases. From germline, CDR1 is SGHDT and CDR2 YYEEEE. The length of the CDR3 is 16 residues. The CDR3 DNA reads TGTGCCAGCAGCCCACTCGGAGAGTATAGCAATCAGCCCCAGCATTTT. It is translated as CASSPLGEYSNQPQHF. Supplemented by reference TRBV5-6 and TRBJ1-5, the full variable domain reads DAGVTQSPTHLIKTRGQQVTLRCSPKSGHDTVSWYQQALGQGPQFIFQYYEEEERQRGNFPDRFSGHQFPNYSSELNVNALLLGDSALYLCASSPLGEYSNQPQHFGDGTRLSIL.

The gene calls are TRBV24-1 and TRBJ1-5; D ambiguous. This CDR3 is built from 13 residues. Germline V gene lookup returns CDR1 KGHDR and CDR2 SFDVKD. The V end was cut by 0 bases, the J end by 7 bases, with 6 bases between. CDR3 in amino acids: CATSDLPGQPQHF. As DNA, the CDR3 is TGTGCCACCAGTGATTTGCCCGGGCAGCCCCAGCATTTT.

The chain is built from TRBV4-3 and TRBJ2-1; 9 nucleotides agree with TRBD2. In germline, CDR1 is LGHNA, CDR2 YSLEER. The V segment lost 0 bases and the J segment 10 bases; nucleotides outside the gene matches: 13. CDR3 length: 17 residues. CDR3 sequence reads: CASSQDHPAGGPGEQFF. CDR3 coding DNA: TGCGCCAGCAGCCAAGATCACCCCGCGGGAGGGCCAGGGGAGCAGTTCTTC.